A single sample gave rise to the 14 T cell receptor beta chains below, sequenced in a study of cytomegalovirus exposure and HLA in healthy donors. The repertoire was sequenced with immunoSEQ multiplex PCR; TCRdb's copy has only in-frame clones and lacks some. The table lists 250,000 to 350,000 clones, 70% to 90% of them singletons. Sequenced input: PBMCs. These receptors all stem from a woman under 30 in good health and CMV-seronegative.

This clone showed up just once. The V and J genes are TRBV15 and TRBJ2-1; 7 bases are a match to TRBD2. CDR3 length: 17 residues. After removal of 3 bases from V and 6 bases from J, the junction contained 14 bases not matched to a gene. Germline V gene sequence: CDR1 LNHNV, CDR2 YYDKDF (reference sequence). For the CDR3, the DNA is TGTGCCACCAGCAGCGTAAGCATACTAGCGTTCCTCAATGAGCAGTTCTTC. Its protein product is CATSSVSILAFLNEQFF.

The genes are TRBV19 and TRBJ2-1; possible D gene TRBD2, 5 bases. V gave up 9 bases and J gave up 8 bases, with 17 bases separating them. Germline lookup yields CDR1 LNHDA and CDR2 SQIVND (reference sequence). The CDR3 covers 13 residues. The CDR3 here is CASLGATGDEQFF. CDR3 DNA sequence: TGTGCCAGCCTAGGCGCAACCGGGGATGAGCAGTTCTTC.

The chain couples TRBV30 to TRBJ2-2; tentative D call: TRBD2 (6 bases). This CDR3 spans 14 amino acids. Germline V CDR1 and CDR2: GTSNPN, SVGIG (reference sequence). Trimming shortened V by 8 bases and J by 1 base, and 14 bases separated the two germline ends. The CDR3, as DNA: TGTGCCCTGGAGGGCTCAGGGAACACCGGGGAGCTGTTTTTT. It codes for CALEGSGNTGELFF.

The chain has TRBV9 and TRBJ2-7; 10 bases align to TRBD1. CDR3 size: 15 residues. Germline V gene sequence: CDR1 SGDLS, CDR2 YYNGEE. The ends lost 0 bases at V and 3 bases at J; junction bases unmatched: 3. The CDR3 nucleotides are TGTGCCAGCAGCGTAGACGGGACAGGGGTCTACGAGCAGTACTTC. Encoded protein: CASSVDGTGVYEQYF.

This chain links TRBV7-3 with TRBJ2-1; 12 bases are a match to TRBD2. Germline assignment: CDR1 SGHTA and CDR2 FQGTGA. The J segment lost 4 bases and the V segment lost 4 bases, leaving 2 bases of the junction unmatched. CDR3 size: 15 residues. The CDR3 loop reads CASSSGLAGYNEQFF. CDR3 DNA: TGTGCCAGCAGCTCAGGACTAGCGGGATACAATGAGCAGTTCTTC.

The gene calls are TRBV5-1 and TRBJ1-1; no clear D gene. CDR1 is SGHRS and CDR2 is YFSETQ in the germline V gene. V was shortened by 3 bases and J by 8 bases, with 17 bases between the two germline ends. The length of the CDR3 is 14 residues. Here the CDR3 DNA reads TGCGCCAGCAGCTCCATTGTGACTGGCGGCGAAGCTTTCTTT. It codes for CASSSIVTGGEAFF.

The chain uses TRBV7-9 and TRBJ2-7; weak D call: TRBD2 (5 bases). Per the germline V gene, CDR1 is SEHNR and CDR2 is FQNEAQ (reference sequence). The V end was cut by 4 bases, the J end by 2 bases, with 15 bases between. The CDR3 has 15 residues. In nucleotides, the CDR3 is TGTGCCAGCAGCTCGCCGGGGAGCCGGGCCTACGAGCAGTACTTC. Amino acid sequence: CASSSPGSRAYEQYF.

This clone came up a few times. Additional DNA sequences in this sample encode the identical CDR3. The V and J genes are TRBV18 and TRBJ2-7; weak D call: TRBD1 (5 bases). Germline lookup yields CDR1 KGHSH and CDR2 LQKENI. Trimming pared 2 bases from V and 0 bases from J, leaving 8 bases between. There are 14 residues in the CDR3. Here the CDR3 reads CASSPNTGSYEQYF. The CDR3 DNA sequence: TGTGCCAGCTCACCAAACACAGGCTCCTACGAGCAGTACTTC.

This sequence joins TRBV10-1 and TRBJ2-1, with 7 bases that match TRBD2. Germline loops: CDR1 WNHNN, CDR2 SYGVQD (reference sequence). The CDR3 has 14 amino acids. V was clipped by 5 bases and J by 7 bases; unmatched bases: 8. In DNA form, the CDR3 reads TGCGCCAGCAGTCCTGGACTAGTCGGTAATGAGCAGTTCTTC. This sequence encodes CASSPGLVGNEQFF.

The chain combines TRBV9 with TRBJ2-3; D is unclear. The V end lost 3 bases, the J end lost 5 bases, and 13 bases lay between the germline ends. The CDR3 spans 14 residues. Germline CDR1 reads SGDLS; CDR2 reads YYNGEE. The CDR3 loop is CASSARSALDTQYF. The DNA for the CDR3 is TGTGCCAGCAGCGCCCGAAGCGCCCTAGATACGCAGTATTTT.

This chain connects TRBV5-1 to TRBJ2-1; weak D call: TRBD1 (5 bases). CDR1 is SGHRS, CDR2 YFSETQ, per germline. The CDR3 has 16 residues. The V and J ends lost 0 bases and 5 bases respectively, with 15 bases between them. The CDR3 nucleotides are TGCGCCAGCAGCTTGGTAGCAGGGTCGGGCGACAATGAGCAGTTCTTC. This sequence encodes CASSLVAGSGDNEQFF.

The V call is TRBV19, the J call TRBJ1-1; weak D call: TRBD1 (5 bases). The ends were cut back, 3 bases at V and 10 bases at J, with 12 bases in the middle. Germline-derived CDR1 and CDR2 are LNHDA and SQIVND (reference sequence). The CDR3 length is 12 residues. In nucleotides, the CDR3 is TGTGCCAGTAGTATCGGCAGGGTCGCAGCTTTCTTT. Its protein product is CASSIGRVAAFF.

The chain uses TRBV4-1 and TRBJ2-5, with 8 bases lining up with TRBD1. From germline, CDR1 is MGHRA and CDR2 YSYEKL. CDR3 length: 17 amino acids. J gave up 1 base and V 0 bases, and 7 bases lay outside the gene matches. The chain's CDR3 is CASSQDGHRGTQETQYF. The CDR3 bases are TGCGCCAGCAGCCAAGATGGTCACAGGGGGACCCAAGAGACCCAGTACTTC.

J is TRBJ1-2 and V is TRBV7-2, with D unresolved. The CDR3 is 12 amino acids. V lost 6 bases and J 6 bases, leaving 11 bases between the germline ends. The germline V gene encodes CDR1 SGHTA and CDR2 FQGNSA. The chain's CDR3 is CASSSGGHGYTF. The CDR3 DNA sequence: TGTGCCAGCAGTTCAGGAGGTCATGGCTACACCTTC.